This is a list of T cell receptor beta chains from one sample in a study of cytomegalovirus exposure and HLA in healthy donors. Sequencing was performed with immunoSEQ multiplex PCR; in TCRdb, only in-frame clones are kept and a portion is missing. The data contain 270,000 or so clones, roughly 90% of them seen just once; the ten biggest clones take up around 4.2%. Source material: PBMCs. These TCRs come from a man between 40 and 49 years old in good health and CMV-seropositive. Each CDR3 is given with its conserved first and last residue. A D gene is named only where the DNA matches it firmly. The listing skips clone size in some rows; elsewhere it reads once, few, many or a size class.

j_call v_call clone_size d_call cdr3_aa cdr3_nt
TRBJ2-1 TRBV5-4 - TRBD2 CASSSPTSGRNNEQFF TGTGCCAGCAGCTCCCCGACTAGCGGGAGGAACAATGAGCAGTTCTTC
TRBJ2-1 TRBV7-9 - TRBD2 CASSAWGGLAHNEQFF TGTGCCAGCAGCGCTTGGGGGGGACTAGCCCACAATGAGCAGTTCTTC
TRBJ1-2 TRBV28 - TRBD1 CASSLRRGQGNYGYTF TGTGCCAGCAGTTTACGCCGGGGACAGGGGAACTATGGCTACACCTTC
TRBJ2-7 TRBV27 - - CASSLAGATYEQYF TGTGCCAGCAGTTTAGCAGGGGCGACCTACGAGCAGTACTTC
TRBJ2-2 TRBV11-3 once TRBD1 CASSGQGAGTGELFF TGTGCCAGCAGCGGACAGGGGGCGGGCACCGGGGAGCTGTTTTTT
TRBJ2-3 TRBV7-3 - TRBD2 CASSLHSASGPTDTQYF TGTGCCAGCAGCTTACATAGCGCTAGCGGGCCCACAGATACGCAGTATTTT
TRBJ2-7 TRBV19 - - CASSTGFPYEQYF TGTGCCAGTAGTACCGGGTTCCCCTACGAGCAGTACTTC
TRBJ2-1 TRBV9 - TRBD2 CASSGRIAGTGHNEQFF TGTGCCAGCAGCGGACGTATAGCGGGCACGGGCCACAATGAGCAGTTCTTC
TRBJ2-7 TRBV27 - - CASSPGAGGYEQYF TGTGCCAGCAGTCCCGGAGCGGGTGGTTACGAGCAGTACTTC
TRBJ2-5 TRBV7-9 - TRBD2 CASSAWTSGRDETQYF TGTGCCAGCAGCGCCTGGACTAGCGGGAGAGACGAGACCCAGTACTTC
TRBJ2-2 TRBV11-2 - - CASSLDLGLTGELFF TGTGCCAGCAGCTTAGATTTGGGACTCACCGGGGAGCTGTTTTTT
TRBJ1-1 TRBV14 - - CASSQATVNTEAFF TGTGCCAGCAGCCAAGCTACAGTCAACACTGAAGCTTTCTTT
TRBJ2-7 TRBV4-2 - - CASSQQGGGLYEQYF TGTGCCAGCAGCCAACAAGGGGGGGGGCTCTACGAGCAGTACTTC
TRBJ2-7 TRBV5-6 - TRBD1 CASSPRGRTYEQYF TGTGCCAGCAGTCCCAGGGGGCGGACTTACGAGCAGTACTTC
TRBJ1-1 TRBV6-5 few - CASSYSWQGNTEAFF TGTGCCAGCAGTTACTCGTGGCAGGGGAACACTGAAGCTTTCTTT